The 20 T cell receptor beta chains in this list originate from one sample, sequenced in a study of shared clonotypes between healthy human individuals. Naive CD8 populations comprised CD45RO-negative cells positively selected for CCR7, excluding terminally differentiated effector memory CD45RA+ cells. Clones were sequenced by immunoSEQ multiplex PCR, and TCRdb holds only the in-frame ones, with some missing. The sample consists of about 2 million clones, roughly 95% of them appearing once. The source material was naive CD8+ T cells sorted from blood. Receptors were obtained from a man between 18 and 35 years old in good health.

The chain has TRBV7-6 and TRBJ1-1, with a tentative D call TRBD1 (5 bases). Trimming cost V 4 bases and J 4 bases, with 13 bases left between them. Germline CDR1 is SGHVS and CDR2 is FNYEAQ. The CDR3 has 14 amino acids. The CDR3 sequence: CASSSGTAVTEAFF. Written as DNA, the CDR3 is TGTGCCAGCAGCTCCGGGACCGCCGTCACTGAAGCTTTCTTT.

This clone occurred once. The chain has TRBV7-9 and TRBJ1-2; no definite D call. The CDR3 totals 15 residues. Germline CDR1 is SEHNR and CDR2 is FQNEAQ (reference sequence). The V gene lost 4 bases and the J gene lost 0 bases, with 12 bases spanning the gap. CDR3 coding DNA: TGTGCCAGCAGCTCACCCGGGCCCGCTAACTATGGCTACACCTTC. Its translation is CASSSPGPANYGYTF.

This chain uses TRBV27 with TRBJ1-1; D remains ambiguous. Deletions cut 7 bases from V and 5 bases from J, with 17 bases between. The germline gives CDR1 MNHEY, CDR2 SMNVEV (reference sequence). The CDR3 sequence is 14 residues long. CDR3 sequence: CASNTITARTEAFF. CDR3 sequence (DNA): TGTGCCAGCAACACCATAACGGCCCGAACTGAAGCTTTCTTT.

The V and J genes are TRBV19 and TRBJ1-5; the D gene is possibly TRBD1 (5 bases). There are 14 residues in the CDR3. Germline assignment: CDR1 LNHDA and CDR2 SQIVND (reference sequence). Trimming left V 3 bases short and J 4 bases short, with 10 bases between. CDR3 residues: CASSMGGVNQPQHF. The CDR3 DNA reads as TGTGCCAGTAGTATGGGGGGGGTGAATCAGCCCCAGCATTTT.

This clone was seen once. V is TRBV4-1 and J is TRBJ1-6; D gene uncertain. The germline V and J ends were trimmed by 2 bases and 4 bases, with 9 bases remaining between them. CDR1 MGHRA and CDR2 YSYEKL come from the germline V gene. The CDR3 covers 15 residues. The CDR3 DNA follows: TGCGCCAGCAGCCAAATTAGAGCTTATAATTCACCCCTCCACTTT. It is translated as CASSQIRAYNSPLHF.

This chain connects TRBV7-9 to TRBJ2-2; D might be TRBD1 (6 bases). Germline lookup yields CDR1 SEHNR and CDR2 FQNEAQ (reference sequence). Trimming pared 5 bases from V and 2 bases from J, leaving 15 bases between. The CDR3 runs 16 residues. CDR3 in DNA: TGTGCCAGCAGCACCGCCGGGACACTCAACACCGGGGAGCTGTTTTTT. This codes for CASSTAGTLNTGELFF.

This clone was recorded once. As DNA, the CDR3 is TGCGCCAGCAGCCGGGTGAGCTCCTACGAGCAGTACTTC. This translates into CASSRVSSYEQYF. The gene calls are TRBV4-1 and TRBJ2-7; D gene uncertain. This CDR3 is built from 13 residues. Per germline, CDR1 MGHRA and CDR2 YSYEKL. The ends were cut back, 4 bases at V and 0 bases at J, with 7 bases in the middle.

J is TRBJ1-2 and V is TRBV4-1; 7 bases map to TRBD1. Germline V gene sequence: CDR1 MGHRA, CDR2 YSYEKL. CDR3 length: 17 residues. V gave up 0 bases and J gave up 7 bases; unmatched junction bases: 14. CDR3 amino acids: CASSQDIRVGGKGGYTF. CDR3 DNA sequence: TGCGCCAGCAGCCAAGATATTAGGGTAGGGGGCAAGGGTGGCTACACCTTC.

V usage is TRBV2 and J usage is TRBJ1-5; a weak D match, TRBD1 (5 bases). V was trimmed by 7 bases and J by 1 base, leaving 11 bases between them. This CDR3 is built from 14 residues. Germline V lookup: CDR1 SNHLY, CDR2 FYNNEI. In DNA, the CDR3 is TGTGCCAGCATCGGGCAGGGAAGCAATCAGCCCCAGCATTTT. Amino acid sequence: CASIGQGSNQPQHF.

The chain joins TRBV7-6 to TRBJ1-6, with 7 positions matching TRBD1. The trim removed 5 bases at V and 0 bases at J, leaving 10 bases unmatched. CDR1 is SGHVS, CDR2 FNYEAQ, per germline. CDR3 size: 18 residues. Here the CDR3 DNA reads TGTGCCAGCAGCCCTACAGGGGTCAGCATCTCCTATAATTCACCCCTCCACTTT. The encoded protein is CASSPTGVSISYNSPLHF.

This chain joins TRBV7-2 and TRBJ2-7; 12 nucleotides align to TRBD1. CDR1 and CDR2 from the germline V gene are SGHTA and FQGNSA. This CDR3 is built from 15 residues. V lost 1 base to trimming and J lost 6 bases; unmatched junction nucleotides: 4. The CDR3 loop is CASSLVGTGGLEQYF. The CDR3 region has the DNA TGTGCCAGCAGCTTAGTAGGGACAGGGGGCCTCGAGCAGTACTTC.

J is TRBJ2-5 and V is TRBV27; D remains ambiguous. Per germline, CDR1 MNHEY and CDR2 SMNVEV (reference sequence). V lost 4 bases, J lost 3 bases, and 12 bases lay in between. The CDR3 consists of 14 residues. CDR3 loop: CASSYHRSEETQYF. In nucleotides, the CDR3 is TGTGCCAGCAGTTACCACCGTTCAGAAGAGACCCAGTACTTC.

The CDR3 bases are TGTGCCAGCAGTTTTGTAGCGGCTGGCGAAGAGACCCAGTACTTC. Translation gives CASSFVAAGEETQYF. The rearrangement uses TRBV28 and TRBJ2-5; perhaps TRBD2 as D (6 bases). Trimming left V 3 bases short and J 3 bases short, with 14 bases between. This CDR3 contains 15 residues. Germline assignment: CDR1 MDHEN and CDR2 SYDVKM.

Concerning this clone itself: Other nucleotide sequences in the sample specify the same CDR3. V gene TRBV5-1 combines with J gene TRBJ2-7; D gene uncertain. Germline-derived CDR1 and CDR2 are SGHRS and YFSETQ. V lost 2 bases and J lost 0, with 6 bases in between. This CDR3 has 13 amino acids. This CDR3 reads CASSFGNSYEQYF. The CDR3 region has the DNA TGCGCCAGCAGCTTTGGAAACTCCTACGAGCAGTACTTC.

The chain uses TRBV15 and TRBJ2-3, with 12 bases that match TRBD2. V lost 3 bases and J lost 5; bases outside the gene matches: 12. Germline V lookup: CDR1 LNHNV, CDR2 YYDKDF (reference sequence). This CDR3 has 18 amino acids. The CDR3 protein is CATSSLMLLAGGKDTQYF. The CDR3 nucleotides are TGTGCCACCAGCAGCCTAATGTTACTAGCGGGGGGTAAAGATACGCAGTATTTT.

The chain employs TRBV6-5 and TRBJ2-5, with TRBD2 matching 13 bases. The J call could be wrong; TRBJ2-7 is a better fit for the DNA end. The germline V gene has CDR1 MNHEY and CDR2 SVGAGI. The CDR3 loop spans 15 amino acids. The CDR3 loop is CASRTGTSGAYEQYF. CDR3 in DNA: TGTGCCAGCAGAACCGGGACTAGCGGGGCTTACGAGCAGTACTTC.

The rearrangement uses TRBV14 and TRBJ2-1, with 10 bases that match TRBD2. Germline CDR1 and CDR2: SGHDN and FVKESK. V gave up 2 bases and J gave up 3 bases; unmatched junction bases: 7. The CDR3 has 17 residues. The CDR3 loop is CASSQSPLAGVYNEQFF. The CDR3, as DNA: TGTGCCAGCAGCCAATCCCCCCTAGCGGGGGTCTACAATGAGCAGTTCTTC.

This clone has just one count. The chain is built from TRBV11-1 and TRBJ2-7; the D gene could be TRBD1 or TRBD2 (5 bases each). V lost 3 bases and J 4 bases, leaving 19 bases between the germline ends. The CDR3 extends over 16 amino acids. CDR1 SGHAT and CDR2 FQDESV come from the germline V gene (reference sequence). In DNA form, the CDR3 reads TGTGCCAGCAGCTTCGGGGCTAGTCCTACCGCTTACGAGCAGTACTTC. Its protein product is CASSFGASPTAYEQYF. The full variable domain, completed using reference TRBV11-1 and TRBJ2-7, is EAEVAQSPRYKITEKSQAVAFWCDPISGHATLYWYRQILGQGPELLVQFQDESVVDDSQLPKDRFSAERLKGVDSTLKIQPAELGDSAMYLCASSFGASPTAYEQYFGPGTRLTVT.

The gene calls are TRBV6-5 and TRBJ1-2; D not resolved. CDR1 and CDR2 (germline): MNHEY, SVGAGI. The CDR3 extends over 13 amino acids. The V end lost 1 base, the J end lost 4 bases, and 7 bases lay between the germline ends. The CDR3 nucleotides read TGTGCCAGCAGTTACTTACCGGCCTATGGCTACACCTTC. This gives the protein CASSYLPAYGYTF.

V is TRBV7-2 and J is TRBJ2-1, with D possibly TRBD2 on 5 matching bases. Germline assignment: CDR1 SGHTA and CDR2 FQGNSA. V lost 3 bases and J 3 bases, leaving 15 bases between the germline ends. This CDR3 region has 16 residues. The DNA for the CDR3 is TGTGCCAGCAGCTTCACCAAGGGCAGCGGCTACAATGAGCAGTTCTTC. This gives the protein CASSFTKGSGYNEQFF. Full variable domain (missing parts from reference TRBV7-2 and TRBJ2-1): GAGVSQSPSNKVTEKGKDVELRCDPISGHTALYWYRQSLGQGLEFLIYFQGNSAPDKSGLPSDRFSAERTGGSVSTLTIQRTQQEDSAVYLCASSFTKGSGYNEQFFGPGTRLTVL.